This T cell receptor beta chain was captured by sequencing in a study of T cell clusters in autoimmune cytopenias. Study context: Healthy control donors averaged around 56 years of age, with a median of roughly 62 years.

This CDR3 spans 14 amino acids. Germline V gives CDR1 LGHNA, CDR2 YSLEER. TRB was amplified by touch-down multiplex PCR, primer pools A and B combined. For each CDR3 protein, TCRdb gives one entry from its re-call of the multiplex PCR reads, without DNA. This listing includes 9,500 to 14,000 distinct CDR3 sequences. TRB was amplified from about 260 ng of peripheral blood genomic DNA per sample. The sample was also linked to a second study, of T cell repertoires in aging, cancer and after chemotherapy. That paper notes: Rebound thymic output was suggested by rising median generation probability during chemotherapy in each cancer cohort.

Sequenced: peripheral blood. This sequence was found in a human donor in good health. The chain employs TRBV4-3 and TRBJ2-7; TCRdb gives TRBD1 as the D gene, but with no DNA this cannot be confirmed. This CDR3 reads CASSPYTGRYEQYF.